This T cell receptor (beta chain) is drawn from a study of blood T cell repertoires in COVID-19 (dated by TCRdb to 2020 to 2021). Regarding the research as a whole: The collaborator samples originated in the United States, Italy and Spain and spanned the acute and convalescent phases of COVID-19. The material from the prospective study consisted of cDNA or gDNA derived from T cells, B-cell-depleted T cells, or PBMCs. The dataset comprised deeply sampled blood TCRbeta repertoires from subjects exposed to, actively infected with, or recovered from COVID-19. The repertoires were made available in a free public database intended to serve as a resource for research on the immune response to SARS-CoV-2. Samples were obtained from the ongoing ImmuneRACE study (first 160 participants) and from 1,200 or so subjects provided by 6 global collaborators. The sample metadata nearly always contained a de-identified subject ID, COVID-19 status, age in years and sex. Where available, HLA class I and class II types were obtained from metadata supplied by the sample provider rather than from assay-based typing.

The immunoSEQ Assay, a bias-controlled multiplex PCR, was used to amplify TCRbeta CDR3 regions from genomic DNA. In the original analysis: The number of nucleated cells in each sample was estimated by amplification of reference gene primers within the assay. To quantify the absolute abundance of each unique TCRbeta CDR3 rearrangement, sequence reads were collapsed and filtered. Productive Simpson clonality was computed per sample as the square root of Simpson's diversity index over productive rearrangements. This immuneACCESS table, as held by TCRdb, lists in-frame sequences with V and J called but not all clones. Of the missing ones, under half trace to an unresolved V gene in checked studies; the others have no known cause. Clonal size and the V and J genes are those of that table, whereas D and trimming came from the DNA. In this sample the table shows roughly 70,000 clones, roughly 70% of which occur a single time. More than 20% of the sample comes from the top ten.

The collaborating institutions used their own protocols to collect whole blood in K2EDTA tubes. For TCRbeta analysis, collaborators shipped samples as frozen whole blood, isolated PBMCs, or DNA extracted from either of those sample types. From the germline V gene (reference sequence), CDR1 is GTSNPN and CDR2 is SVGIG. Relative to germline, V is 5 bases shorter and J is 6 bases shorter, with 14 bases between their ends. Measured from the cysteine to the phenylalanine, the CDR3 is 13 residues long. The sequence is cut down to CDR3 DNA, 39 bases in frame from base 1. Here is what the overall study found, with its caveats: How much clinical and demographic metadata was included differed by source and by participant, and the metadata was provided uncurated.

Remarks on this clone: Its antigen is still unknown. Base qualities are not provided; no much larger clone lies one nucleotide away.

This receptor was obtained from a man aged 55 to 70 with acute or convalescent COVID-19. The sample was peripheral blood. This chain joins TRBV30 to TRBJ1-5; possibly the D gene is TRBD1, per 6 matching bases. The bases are TGTGCCTGGGCAAACAGGGCCGGTCAGCCCCAGCATTTT. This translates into CAWANRAGQPQHF.